This TCR beta chain is from a study of cytomegalovirus exposure and HLA in healthy donors. Both 60 Vbeta primers and 13 Jbeta primers went into the PCR. Method: immunoSEQ multiplex PCR; TCRdb's copy keeps in-frame clones and lacks some. The table includes approximately 40,000 clones, approximately 80% detected once. The sequence was collected from a woman aged 18-29 years in good health and CMV-seropositive. The source material was PBMCs.

CDR3 DNA sequence: TGCGCCAGCAGCCAAGATTTCAACGGGGGTGAGCAGTTCTTC. Amino acid sequence: CASSQDFNGGEQFF. The V and J genes are TRBV4-3 and TRBJ2-1; D is possibly TRBD2 (6 bases). The CDR3 contains 14 residues. Germline CDR1 and CDR2: LGHNA and YSLEER. V lost 0 bases, J lost 9 bases, and 12 bases lay in between.